The 29 T cell receptor beta chains presented below share a single source sample, sequenced in a study of T cell responses to AZD1222 COVID-19 vaccine. Profiling relied on immunoSEQ multiplex PCR, and the TCRdb table lists in-frame clones only, not all of them. The sample includes fewer than 130,000 clones, 80% to 90% seen only once; the top ten take about 15%. Sample: peripheral blood, taken 28 days after the second AZD1222 dose. These receptors were collected from an adult who received the AZD1222 COVID-19 vaccine.

V gene TRBV30 combines with J gene TRBJ1-1; D ambiguous. Germline CDR1 reads GTSNPN; CDR2 reads SVGIG (reference sequence). The CDR3 contains 12 residues. V gave up 0 bases and J gave up 11 bases, with 13 bases separating them. DNA of the CDR3: TGTGCCTGGAGTGTCGCTTCAACGGGGGCTTTCTTT. It yields the protein CAWSVASTGAFF.

The V gene is TRBV13, the J gene TRBJ1-2; 9 bases align to TRBD1. In germline, CDR1 is PRHDT, CDR2 FYEKMQ (reference sequence). The V gene end was trimmed by 3 bases and the J gene end by 4 bases; junction bases not matched to a gene: 6. This CDR3 is 15 amino acids long. Here the CDR3 DNA reads TGTGCCAGCAGCTTGAGAGGGACAGGGACCTATGGCTACACCTTC. Residues: CASSLRGTGTYGYTF.

V and J are TRBV7-9 and TRBJ2-3; no reliable D call. From germline, CDR1 is SEHNR and CDR2 FQNEAQ (reference sequence). Trimming removed 1 base from V and 0 bases from J, with 14 bases in between. CDR3 length: 17 amino acids. The CDR3 DNA reads as TGTGCCAGCAGCTTAGGGCCTAGGCGGAGTAGCACAGATACGCAGTATTTT. It specifies CASSLGPRRSSTDTQYF.

The V and J genes are TRBV27 and TRBJ1-2; 9 bases fit TRBD1. This CDR3 is built from 15 residues. The trim removed 6 bases at V and 8 bases at J, leaving 13 bases unmatched. Germline CDR1 reads MNHEY; CDR2 reads SMNVEV (reference sequence). CDR3 DNA: TGTGCCAGCAGGGACCCGGGACAGGGTATGGTGGGCTACACCTTC. Translation: CASRDPGQGMVGYTF.

The genes are TRBV5-1 and TRBJ1-1; a weak D match, TRBD1 (5 bases). The V and J ends lost 2 bases and 5 bases respectively, with 13 bases between them. The CDR3 runs 14 residues. Germline V gene sequence: CDR1 SGHRS, CDR2 YFSETQ. The CDR3, as DNA: TGCGCCAGCAGCTTCGTCCAGGGTGAAACTGAAGCTTTCTTT. This codes for CASSFVQGETEAFF. The full variable domain, completed using reference TRBV5-1 and TRBJ1-1, is KAGVTQTPRYLIKTRGQQVTLSCSPISGHRSVSWYQQTPGQGLQFLFEYFSETQRNKGNFPGRFSGRQFSNSRSEMNVSTLELGDSALYLCASSFVQGETEAFFGQGTRLTVV.

This chain joins TRBV11-2 and TRBJ2-1, with 8 bases lining up with TRBD2. V dropped 1 base and J dropped 1; count of bases not matched to a gene: 3. Germline CDR1 SGHAT, CDR2 FQNNGV. The CDR3 length is 16 residues. CDR3 in DNA: TGTGCCAGCAGCTTAGGGCTAGCGGGTTCCTACAATGAGCAGTTCTTC. Encoded protein: CASSLGLAGSYNEQFF.

The chain carries TRBV10-3 and TRBJ1-2; 10 positions match TRBD1. Germline loops: CDR1 ENHRY, CDR2 SYGVKD. The CDR3 has 16 residues. J was trimmed by 2 bases and V by 9 bases; bases with no gene match: 12. CDR3 sequence (DNA): TGTGCCATTAGAGGCGTAGGGGGACAGGGGAACTATGGCTACACCTTC. It is translated as CAIRGVGGQGNYGYTF.

CDR3 sequence reads: CASSLSGFQETQYF. The CDR3 region has the DNA TGTGCCAGCTCACTGTCGGGGTTTCAAGAGACCCAGTACTTC. The V gene is TRBV18, the J gene TRBJ2-5; weak D call: TRBD2 (5 bases). CDR3 length equals 14 residues. Looked up from germline, CDR1 is KGHSH and CDR2 is LQKENI. V was pared by 4 bases and J by 2 bases, with 11 bases between.

Concerning this clone: The CDR3 does not close with the conserved phenylalanine or tryptophan, likely indicating a read error. The DNA is left out, because the CDR3 cannot be placed on it with certainty; the CDR3 is given as TCRdb lists it. The J gene is TRBJ1-2, the V gene TRBV27. Ends included, the CDR3 has 10 residues. CDR1 is MNHEY, CDR2 SMNVEV, per germline (reference sequence). CDR3 amino acids: CASSSQGRHS.

This rearrangement joins TRBV3-1 (or the pseudogene TRBV3-2) to TRBJ1-5; D unclear. The CDR3 loop spans 13 amino acids. Germline V CDR1 and CDR2: LGHDT, YNNKEL (reference sequence). V lost 3 bases and J lost 7, with 10 bases in between. The CDR3 nucleotides read TGTGCCAGCAGCCATACCACCGGCCAGCCCCAGCATTTT. Translating gives CASSHTTGQPQHF.

J is TRBJ1-1 and V is TRBV4-1; the match to TRBD1 covers 9 bases. Germline V lookup: CDR1 MGHRA, CDR2 YSYEKL. V was pared by 1 base and J by 4 bases, with 16 bases of the junction left unmatched. This CDR3 is built from 19 residues. The CDR3 DNA reads as TGCGCCAGCAGCCAAGGGGGAGTAGTGGGGACAGGGTGGAGCACTGAAGCTTTCTTT. Amino acids: CASSQGGVVGTGWSTEAFF.

V and J are TRBV2 and TRBJ2-5; 8 bases match TRBD1. The CDR3 extends over 13 amino acids. CDR1 and CDR2 from the germline V gene are SNHLY and FYNNEI. V shed 9 bases, J shed 7 bases, and the junction held 10 bases outside the gene matches. CDR3 residues: CASDRGGLGTQYF. CDR3 in DNA: TGTGCCAGTGACAGGGGAGGTTTGGGGACCCAGTACTTC.

The V gene is TRBV30, the J gene TRBJ2-6, with a possible D match to TRBD1 (6 bases). Germline values: CDR1 GTSNPN, CDR2 SVGIG (reference sequence). The CDR3 runs 15 residues. V gave up 1 base and J gave up 8 bases, with 15 bases separating them. The chain's CDR3 is CAWSALAGDPNVLTF. The CDR3 DNA reads TGTGCCTGGAGTGCCCTTGCAGGGGACCCCAACGTCCTGACTTTC. The full variable domain, its missing parts supplied by reference TRBV30 and TRBJ2-6, is SQTIHQWPATLVQPVGSPLSLECTVEGTSNPNLYWYRQAAGRGLQLLFYSVGIGQISSEVPQNLSASRPQDRQFILSSKKLLLSDSGFYLCAWSALAGDPNVLTFGAGSRLTVL.

This clone occurred a few times. This chain links TRBV5-1 with TRBJ2-3; 12 bases align to TRBD2. The CDR3 is 16 amino acids. Germline V gene sequence: CDR1 SGHRS, CDR2 YFSETQ. Trimming at V came to 5 bases and at J to 1 base, leaving 5 bases not matched to a gene. The CDR3 sequence is CASRPRLAGGTDTQYF. In DNA form, the CDR3 reads TGCGCCAGCAGACCGAGACTAGCGGGGGGCACAGATACGCAGTATTTT.

The chain joins TRBV5-1 to TRBJ1-1; no definite D call. V was clipped by 0 bases and J by 7 bases, with 4 bases between them. The CDR3 spans 11 residues. Germline CDR1 SGHRS, CDR2 YFSETQ. The CDR3 loop is CASSLGIEAFF. CDR3 DNA sequence: TGCGCCAGCAGCTTGGGAATTGAAGCTTTCTTT.

The CDR3: CASSTAGGTDTQYF. The CDR3 DNA reads TGTGCCAGCAGTACCGCGGGAGGAACAGATACGCAGTATTTT. The genes are TRBV5-6 and TRBJ2-3; 8 positions agree with TRBD2. V lost 5 bases to trimming and J lost 3 bases; unmatched junction nucleotides: 5. CDR3 size: 14 residues. CDR1 SGHDT and CDR2 YYEEEE come from the germline V gene.

The chain joins TRBV19 to TRBJ1-2; 10 bases match TRBD1. From germline, CDR1 is LNHDA and CDR2 SQIVND (reference sequence). The trim removed 6 bases at V and 4 bases at J, leaving 5 bases unmatched. This CDR3 is built from 14 residues. CDR3 loop: CASRDRGGIYGYTF. DNA of the CDR3: TGTGCCAGTAGGGACAGGGGGGGGATCTATGGCTACACCTTC.

V is TRBV6-5 and J is TRBJ1-2, with 10 nucleotides matching TRBD1. The germline CDR1 and CDR2 sequences are MNHEY and SVGAGI. V lost 5 bases, J lost 6 bases, and 3 bases stayed unmatched. CDR3 length: 13 residues. The CDR3 here is CASSKDRGDGYTF. CDR3 DNA sequence: TGTGCCAGCAGTAAGGACAGGGGGGATGGCTACACCTTC.

In this sample, this clone turned up once. The rearrangement joins TRBV5-1 to TRBJ1-2; D might be TRBD1 (6 bases). Trimming pared 4 bases from V and 6 bases from J, leaving 16 bases between. Per the germline V gene, CDR1 is SGHRS and CDR2 is YFSETQ. The CDR3 is 14 amino acids. The CDR3 is CASSRTSGENGYTF. The CDR3 DNA reads TGCGCCAGCAGCAGGACTTCAGGGGAAAATGGCTACACCTTC.

The genes are TRBV5-1 and TRBJ2-5; TRBD1 matches 8 bases. With V trimmed by 4 bases and J by 2 bases, 4 bases remained unmatched. Germline V gene lookup returns CDR1 SGHRS and CDR2 YFSETQ. The CDR3 covers 14 residues. The CDR3 region is CASSIGQGQETQYF. CDR3 nucleotides: TGCGCCAGCAGCATAGGACAGGGACAAGAGACCCAGTACTTC. The whole variable domain, remainder taken from reference TRBV5-1 and TRBJ2-5, is KAGVTQTPRYLIKTRGQQVTLSCSPISGHRSVSWYQQTPGQGLQFLFEYFSETQRNKGNFPGRFSGRQFSNSRSEMNVSTLELGDSALYLCASSIGQGQETQYFGPGTRLLVL.

The V gene is TRBV29-1, the J gene TRBJ1-1, with D unresolved. Germline CDR1 reads SQVTM; CDR2 reads ANQGSEA. This CDR3 is 10 amino acids long. Trimming removed 5 bases at V and 0 bases at J, with 1 base between. CDR3 amino acids: CSVLNTEAFF. CDR3 in DNA: TGCAGCGTTCTGAACACTGAAGCTTTCTTT. Together with reference TRBV29-1 and TRBJ1-1, the CDR3 gives the full variable domain: SAVISQKPSRDICQRGTSLTIQCQVDSQVTMMFWYRQQPGQSLTLIATANQGSEATYESGFVIDKFPISRPNLTFSTLTVSNMSPEDSSIYLCSVLNTEAFFGQGTRLTVV.

The rearrangement uses TRBV12-5 and TRBJ2-1; 7 bases are shared with TRBD2. The V segment lost 2 bases and the J segment 3 bases; nucleotides outside the gene matches: 10. The CDR3 runs 17 residues. CDR1 LGHNT and CDR2 FRNRAP come from the germline V gene. The CDR3 reads CASGLWESWDYYNEQFF. CDR3 coding DNA: TGTGCTAGTGGTTTGTGGGAGAGCTGGGACTACTACAATGAGCAGTTCTTC. The variable domain in full, completed from reference TRBV12-5 and TRBJ2-1, reads DARVTQTPRHKVTEMGQEVTMRCQPILGHNTVFWYRQTMMQGLELLAYFRNRAPLDDSGMPKDRFSAEMPDATLATLKIQPSEPRDSAVYFCASGLWESWDYYNEQFFGPGTRLTVL.

This chain joins TRBV5-1 and TRBJ1-2, with D unresolved. Germline V gene lookup returns CDR1 SGHRS and CDR2 YFSETQ. The CDR3 runs to 11 residues. Deletions cut 5 bases from V and 8 bases from J, with 10 bases between. The CDR3 region has the DNA TGCGCCAGCAGGACCCAAGCCGGCTACACCTTC. It translates to CASRTQAGYTF.

This clone has more than one count but fewer than ten. The CDR3 DNA is TGCGCCAGCAGTTCTACCGGGACAGGGACCTATGGCTACACCTTC. This sequence encodes CASSSTGTGTYGYTF. This chain links TRBV5-1 with TRBJ1-2; 9 bases match TRBD1. CDR1 SGHRS and CDR2 YFSETQ come from the germline V gene. Trimming cost V 5 bases and J 4 bases; bases outside gene matches: 9. This CDR3 contains 15 residues. The entire variable domain, with the rest obtained from reference TRBV5-1 and TRBJ1-2, is as follows: KAGVTQTPRYLIKTRGQQVTLSCSPISGHRSVSWYQQTPGQGLQFLFEYFSETQRNKGNFPGRFSGRQFSNSRSEMNVSTLELGDSALYLCASSSTGTGTYGYTFGSGTRLTVV.

The rearrangement joins TRBV11-2 to TRBJ2-6, with a tentative D call TRBD2 (5 bases). CDR1 is SGHAT and CDR2 is FQNNGV in the germline V gene. This CDR3 has 17 amino acids. The V end lost 5 bases, the J end lost 0 bases, and 14 bases lay between the germline ends. The CDR3 sequence is CASSGYRRGSGANVLTF. CDR3 in DNA: TGTGCCAGCAGCGGGTACCGTCGGGGCTCTGGGGCCAACGTCCTGACTTTC.

V and J are TRBV30 and TRBJ2-7, with D tentatively TRBD2 (5 bases). This CDR3 has 13 amino acids. V was trimmed by 3 bases and J by 6 bases, leaving 15 bases between them. Germline CDR1 GTSNPN, CDR2 SVGIG (reference sequence). CDR3 sequence: CAWRDSAPREQYF. CDR3 DNA sequence: TGTGCCTGGAGGGACTCGGCCCCCCGCGAGCAGTACTTC. The complete variable domain, with remaining parts taken from reference TRBV30 and TRBJ2-7, reads SQTIHQWPATLVQPVGSPLSLECTVEGTSNPNLYWYRQAAGRGLQLLFYSVGIGQISSEVPQNLSASRPQDRQFILSSKKLLLSDSGFYLCAWRDSAPREQYFGPGTRLTVT.

The gene calls are TRBV9 and TRBJ1-4; D might be TRBD1 (5 bases). The V end lost 5 bases, the J end lost 6 bases, and 17 bases lay between the germline ends. The CDR3 has 15 residues. Germline lookup yields CDR1 SGDLS and CDR2 YYNGEE. The DNA for the CDR3 is TGTGCCAGCAGAAGAGGAGGGGCCCAGGATGAAAAACTGTTTTTT. Amino acids: CASRRGGAQDEKLFF.

J is TRBJ2-3 and V is TRBV9; D is possibly TRBD2 (6 bases). V was trimmed by 3 bases and J by 0 bases, leaving 11 bases between them. This CDR3 has 15 amino acids. Germline assignment: CDR1 SGDLS and CDR2 YYNGEE. The CDR3 sequence is CASSDQRASTDTQYF. The DNA for the CDR3 is TGTGCCAGCAGCGACCAGCGGGCTAGCACAGATACGCAGTATTTT.

Note on this clone: At the DNA level, this CDR3 is encoded by other sequences in the same sample as well. The V and J genes are TRBV3-1 (or the pseudogene TRBV3-2) and TRBJ1-1, with D perhaps TRBD1 (5 bases). The CDR3 sequence is 13 residues long. V was shortened by 1 base and J by 5 bases, with 8 bases between the two germline ends. Per germline, CDR1 LGHDT and CDR2 YNNKEL (reference sequence). The CDR3 spells CASSQAGGTEAFF. The CDR3 DNA reads TGTGCCAGCAGCCAAGCTGGGGGTACTGAAGCTTTCTTT.